This T cell receptor (beta chain) was profiled in a study of blood T cell repertoires in COVID-19. Background on the study: Spain, Italy and the United States supplied samples that represented acute and convalescent COVID-19. PBMCs, B-cell-depleted T cells, or T cells were the source of the cDNA or gDNA that made up the material.

V lost 3 bases, J lost 3 bases, and 5 bases lay in between. The CDR3 totals 12 residues. Germline V lookup: CDR1 GTSNPN, CDR2 SVGIG (reference sequence). Patients at the Seattle site were enrolled during active infection and followed longitudinally. Authors' processing steps: By means of reference gene primer amplification, nucleated cell counts were estimated. Data came from immunoSEQ multiplex PCR; TCRdb stores just in-frame clones and leaves some out. V and J calls and clone size are copied from that table; D and trimming were computed from the DNA. The data show hundreds of thousands of clones, 90% to 95% seen once.

The V and J genes are TRBV30 and TRBJ2-2; D not resolved. The clonotype comes from a man between 60 and 75 years old with COVID-19, enrolled during active disease. The sample consisted of peripheral blood. The CDR3 bases are TGTGCCTGGAGCGTTTACACCGGGGAGCTGTTTTTT. Translated: CAWSVYTGELFF.